A selection of T cell receptor beta chains follows, all from one sample in a study of blood T cell repertoires in COVID-19. Method: immunoSEQ multiplex PCR; TCRdb's copy keeps in-frame clones and lacks some. The sample holds tens of thousands of clones, more than 75% seen once. The sequencing input was peripheral blood. The receptors here all came from a woman older than 75 with active COVID-19. CDR3s include the opening cysteine and the closing phenylalanine or tryptophan. The order of the fields is V gene, D gene, CDR3 length, clone size, J gene, CDR3 protein, CDR3 DNA. A D gene is named only where the DNA matches it firmly. Clone size is given for some rows only: seen once, a few or many times, or a class if the clone is expanded.

>TRBV18|.|13|.|TRBJ1-4
CATYRDSNEKLFF
TGTGCCACCTACAGGGATTCTAATGAAAAACTGTTTTTT
>TRBV30|TRBD1|15|.|TRBJ1-2
CAWSTGGQELYGYTF
TGTGCCTGGAGTACTGGGGGACAGGAGCTGTATGGCTACACCTTC
>TRBV9|.|14|.|TRBJ2-3
CASSADFYTDTQYF
TGTGCCAGCAGCGCTGACTTTTACACAGATACGCAGTATTTT
>TRBV19|TRBD2|17|.|TRBJ2-1
CASSIRLAGGPGDEQFF
TGTGCCAGTAGTATTCGCCTAGCGGGAGGGCCCGGGGATGAGCAGTTCTTC
>TRBV7-9|TRBD2|14|.|TRBJ2-1
CASSLLAGATEQFF
TGTGCCAGCAGCTTATTAGCGGGAGCGACTGAGCAGTTCTTC
>TRBV9|TRBD2|16|.|TRBJ2-3
CASSSRLAGPTDTQYF
TGTGCCAGCAGCTCCCGACTAGCGGGGCCCACAGATACGCAGTATTTT
>TRBV4-1|.|17|.|TRBJ2-3
CASSQDGRGANTDTQYF
TGCGCCAGCAGCCAAGACGGCCGGGGAGCGAACACAGATACGCAGTATTTT
>TRBV20-1|TRBD1|14|.|TRBJ2-3
CSASTTGGPDTQYF
TGCAGTGCTAGTACTACAGGGGGCCCAGATACGCAGTATTTT
>TRBV4-3|TRBD1|15|.|TRBJ1-6
CASSHQGAIGSPLHF
TGCGCCAGCAGCCACCAGGGGGCGATCGGTTCACCCCTCCACTTT
>TRBV7-8|TRBD1|14|.|TRBJ1-2
CASSPWTGNYGYTF
TGTGCCAGCAGCCCTTGGACAGGGAACTATGGCTACACCTTC
>TRBV18|TRBD2|13|few|TRBJ2-2
CASSPGLAGELFF
TGTGCCAGCTCACCGGGACTAGCCGGGGAGCTGTTTTTT
>TRBV18|TRBD2|15|.|TRBJ2-1
CASSPGGNQYNEQFF
TGTGCCAGCTCACCGGGGGGGAATCAGTACAATGAGCAGTTCTTC
>TRBV6-2/TRBV6-3|TRBD2|18|.|TRBJ2-5
CASSLPPGTSGPGETQYF
TGTGCCAGCAGTTTACCGCCTGGGACTAGCGGGCCTGGGGAGACCCAGTACTTC
>TRBV5-1|.|15|.|TRBJ2-3
CASSLAVVAEDTQYF
TGCGCCAGCAGCTTGGCGGTGGTAGCCGAAGATACGCAGTATTTT
>TRBV28|.|14|.|TRBJ1-2
CASSPIRQVGRYTF
TGTGCCAGCAGCCCGATCCGACAGGTCGGGCGCTACACCTTC
>TRBV19|.|15|few|TRBJ2-1
CASREAGGSTDEQFF
TGTGCCAGTAGGGAAGCTGGGGGGTCGACGGATGAGCAGTTCTTC
>TRBV28|TRBD2|14|.|TRBJ2-2
CASCGGFYTGELFF
TGTGCCAGCTGCGGGGGTTTTTACACCGGGGAGCTGTTTTTT
>TRBV3-1/TRBV3-2|.|11|.|TRBJ2-7
CASSQGQVQYF
TGTGCCAGCAGCCAGGGGCAGGTGCAGTACTTC
>TRBV27|TRBD1|15|.|TRBJ1-1
CASSLSRGPNTEAFF
TGTGCCAGCAGTTTATCGAGGGGGCCGAACACTGAAGCTTTCTTT
>TRBV15|TRBD2|19|.|TRBJ2-7
CATSRDKGGMAGGLYEQYF
TGTGCCACCAGCAGAGACAAAGGAGGGATGGCGGGAGGCCTCTACGAGCAGTACTTC
>TRBV5-8|TRBD1|16|.|TRBJ1-4
CASSLGQGATNEKLFF
TGTGCCAGCAGCTTGGGACAGGGGGCAACTAATGAAAAACTGTTTTTT
>TRBV28|.|17|.|TRBJ1-5
CASSLGEGWGFGQPQHF
TGTGCCAGCAGTTTGGGGGAGGGGTGGGGCTTCGGTCAGCCCCAGCATTTT
>TRBV5-1|.|16|.|TRBJ1-3
CASSLTSGGSGNTIYF
TGCGCCAGCAGCTTAACATCGGGGGGATCTGGAAACACCATATATTTT
>TRBV5-4|TRBD1|13|.|TRBJ1-1
CASRTGTNTEAFF
TGTGCCAGCAGGACAGGGACGAACACTGAAGCTTTCTTT
>TRBV12-3/TRBV12-4|.|12|.|TRBJ2-1
CASSFSRDEQFF
TGTGCCAGCAGTTTTAGCCGGGATGAGCAGTTCTTC
>TRBV5-8|.|12|.|TRBJ2-2
CASTRGAGELFF
TGTGCCAGTACCAGGGGGGCCGGGGAGCTGTTTTTT
>TRBV25-1|TRBD1|15|.|TRBJ1-4
CASSPNRGSIGKLFF
TGTGCCAGCAGTCCGAACAGGGGATCCATCGGAAAACTGTTTTTT
>TRBV5-4|.|14|.|TRBJ2-5
CASTRWGTQETQYF
TGTGCCAGCACCCGTTGGGGGACTCAAGAGACCCAGTACTTC
>TRBV6-2/TRBV6-3|.|17|.|TRBJ2-1
CASSYTGGPGSYNEQFF
TGTGCCAGCAGTTACACCGGAGGGCCCGGGTCCTACAATGAGCAGTTCTTC
>TRBV29-1|TRBD2|18|.|TRBJ2-3
CSVEDLGSGRVGGDTQYF
TGCAGCGTTGAAGATCTGGGTAGCGGGAGGGTAGGAGGGGATACGCAGTATTTT
>TRBV21-1|.|18|.|TRBJ2-1
CASSKRKDRGQSYNEQFF
TGTGCCAGCAGCAAAAGAAAGGACAGGGGGCAGTCCTACAATGAGCAGTTCTTC
>TRBV30|TRBD1|15|once|TRBJ1-3
CAWSVQGAGGNTIYF
TGTGCCTGGAGCGTACAGGGGGCAGGTGGAAACACCATATATTTT
>TRBV7-2|.|15|.|TRBJ1-4
CASRRGGQKNEKLFF
TGTGCCAGCCGGAGGGGGGGGCAGAAAAATGAAAAACTGTTTTTT
>TRBV7-8|TRBD1|16|.|TRBJ2-1
CASSLARQGASGEQFF
TGTGCCAGCAGCTTAGCGCGGCAGGGGGCTTCGGGTGAGCAGTTCTTC
>TRBV28|.|15|.|TRBJ1-2
CASSRVGASIYGYTF
TGTGCCAGCAGTAGGGTAGGGGCCTCTATCTATGGCTACACCTTC
>TRBV27|TRBD1|15|.|TRBJ1-4
CASSSWTGGREKLFF
TGTGCCAGCAGTTCCTGGACAGGGGGCCGTGAAAAACTGTTTTTT
>TRBV3-1/TRBV3-2|TRBD2|14|.|TRBJ2-7
CASSQNGGSYEQYF
TGTGCCAGCAGCCAAAACGGCGGGAGCTACGAGCAGTACTTC
>TRBV3-1/TRBV3-2|TRBD2|16|.|TRBJ2-1
CASSQDSLAGANEQFF
TGTGCCAGCAGCCAAGATTCACTAGCGGGAGCGAATGAGCAGTTCTTC
>TRBV2|TRBD1|14|.|TRBJ1-2
CATSEGGQGYGYTF
TGTGCTACCAGTGAAGGAGGACAGGGCTATGGCTACACCTTC
>TRBV4-2|TRBD1|15|few|TRBJ2-7
CASSQGAGGDYEQYF
TGTGCCAGCAGCCAAGGCGCAGGGGGCGACTACGAGCAGTACTTC
>TRBV9|TRBD2|14|.|TRBJ2-7
CASSAGTSIDEQYF
TGTGCCAGCAGCGCCGGGACTAGTATCGACGAGCAGTACTTC
>TRBV7-8|TRBD1|15|.|TRBJ1-2
CASSPPGQGHYGYTF
TGTGCCAGCAGCCCACCGGGACAGGGGCACTATGGCTACACCTTC
>TRBV5-1|.|13|.|TRBJ2-1
CASSLEVGGEQFF
TGCGCCAGCAGCTTGGAGGTGGGGGGTGAGCAGTTCTTC
>TRBV5-5|TRBD1|14|.|TRBJ2-5
CASSSGTGEETQYF
TGTGCCAGCAGCTCCGGGACAGGCGAAGAGACCCAGTACTTC
>TRBV2|.|14|.|TRBJ1-5
CASSVGRSDQPQHF
TGTGCCAGCAGTGTGGGTAGGAGCGATCAGCCCCAGCATTTT
>TRBV28|TRBD1|15|.|TRBJ2-3
CASSLLRGQGDTQYF
TGTGCCAGCAGTTTACTCAGGGGGCAGGGAGATACGCAGTATTTT
>TRBV7-6|.|15|.|TRBJ2-3
CASSLAERSADTQYF
TGTGCCAGCAGCTTAGCCGAGCGGTCAGCGGATACGCAGTATTTT
>TRBV30|.|11|.|TRBJ1-2
CAKEAGLTYTF
TGTGCCAAGGAGGCAGGCCTGACCTACACCTTC
>TRBV10-3|.|15|.|TRBJ2-3
CAISDRNRGTDTQYF
TGTGCCATCAGTGATCGGAACCGGGGCACAGATACGCAGTATTTT
>TRBV7-8|.|14|.|TRBJ2-7
CASSFVQGPYEQYF
TGTGCCAGCAGCTTTGTACAGGGTCCTTACGAGCAGTACTTC